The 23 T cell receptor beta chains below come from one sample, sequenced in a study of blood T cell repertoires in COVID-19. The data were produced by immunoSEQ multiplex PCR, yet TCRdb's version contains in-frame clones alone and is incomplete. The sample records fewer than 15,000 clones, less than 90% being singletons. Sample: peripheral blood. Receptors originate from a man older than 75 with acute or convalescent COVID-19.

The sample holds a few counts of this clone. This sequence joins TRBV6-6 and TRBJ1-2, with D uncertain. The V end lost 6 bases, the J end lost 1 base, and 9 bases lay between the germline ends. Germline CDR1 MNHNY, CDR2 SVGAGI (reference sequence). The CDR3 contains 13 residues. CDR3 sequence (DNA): TGTGCCAGCAGCCCTGCGGTTAACTATGGCTACACCTTC. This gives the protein CASSPAVNYGYTF.

CDR3 sequence (DNA): TGTGCCAGCAGTCCCACCGACAGGGCGAACACTGAAGCTTTCTTT. It encodes CASSPTDRANTEAFF. The rearrangement joins TRBV6-5 to TRBJ1-1; the match to TRBD1 covers 7 bases. The CDR3 runs 15 residues. Germline-derived CDR1 and CDR2 are MNHEY and SVGAGI. After removal of 5 bases from V and 1 base from J, the junction contained 7 bases not matched to a gene.

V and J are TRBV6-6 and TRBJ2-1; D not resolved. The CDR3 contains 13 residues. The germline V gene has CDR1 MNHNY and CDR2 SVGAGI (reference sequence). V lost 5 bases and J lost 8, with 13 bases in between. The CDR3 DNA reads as TGTGCCAGCAGTGCCCTACTATGGGATGAGCAGTTCTTC. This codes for CASSALLWDEQFF.

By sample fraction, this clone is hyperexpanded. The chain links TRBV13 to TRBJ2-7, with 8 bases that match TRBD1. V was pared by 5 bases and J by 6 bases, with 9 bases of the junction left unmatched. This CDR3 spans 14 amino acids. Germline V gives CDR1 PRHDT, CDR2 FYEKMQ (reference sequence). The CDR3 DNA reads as TGTGCCAGCAGCAAGGACAGGGAGACGGGCGAGCAGTACTTC. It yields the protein CASSKDRETGEQYF.

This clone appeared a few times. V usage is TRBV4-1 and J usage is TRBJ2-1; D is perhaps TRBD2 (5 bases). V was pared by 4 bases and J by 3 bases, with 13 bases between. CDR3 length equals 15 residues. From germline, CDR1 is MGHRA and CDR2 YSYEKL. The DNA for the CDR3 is TGCGCCAGCAGCCTTGATATAGGGAGCTACAATGAGCAGTTCTTC. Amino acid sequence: CASSLDIGSYNEQFF.

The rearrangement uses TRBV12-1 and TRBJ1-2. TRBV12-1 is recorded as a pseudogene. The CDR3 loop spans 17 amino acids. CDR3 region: CASSSGTIRFWNYGYTF. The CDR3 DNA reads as TGTGCCAGCAGTTCGGGAACCATTAGGTTTTGGAACTATGGCTACACCTTC.

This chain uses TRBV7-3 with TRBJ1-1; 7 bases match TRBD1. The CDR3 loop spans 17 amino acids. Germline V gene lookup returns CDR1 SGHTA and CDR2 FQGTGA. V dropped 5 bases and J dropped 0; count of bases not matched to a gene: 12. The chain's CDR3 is CASSQSGVRGLNTEAFF. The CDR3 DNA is TGTGCCAGCAGCCAATCAGGGGTAAGGGGGCTGAACACTGAAGCTTTCTTT.

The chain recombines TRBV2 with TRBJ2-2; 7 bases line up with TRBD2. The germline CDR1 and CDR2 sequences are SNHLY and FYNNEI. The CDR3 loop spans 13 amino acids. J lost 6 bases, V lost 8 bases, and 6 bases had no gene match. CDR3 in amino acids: CASRREKAGELFF. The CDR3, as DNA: TGTGCCAGCCGGCGGGAGAAGGCCGGGGAGCTGTTTTTT.

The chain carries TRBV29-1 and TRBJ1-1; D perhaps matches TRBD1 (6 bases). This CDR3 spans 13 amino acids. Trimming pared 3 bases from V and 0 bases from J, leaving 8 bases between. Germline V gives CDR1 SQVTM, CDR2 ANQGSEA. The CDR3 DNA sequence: TGCAGCGTTGAGGGACACATGAACACTGAAGCTTTCTTT. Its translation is CSVEGHMNTEAFF.

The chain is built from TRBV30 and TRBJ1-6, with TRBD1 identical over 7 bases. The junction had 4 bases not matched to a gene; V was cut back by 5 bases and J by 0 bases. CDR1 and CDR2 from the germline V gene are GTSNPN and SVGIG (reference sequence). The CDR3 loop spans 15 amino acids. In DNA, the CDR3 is TGTGCCTGGTCAGGGGGGAGCTCCTATAATTCACCCCTCCACTTT. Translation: CAWSGGSSYNSPLHF.

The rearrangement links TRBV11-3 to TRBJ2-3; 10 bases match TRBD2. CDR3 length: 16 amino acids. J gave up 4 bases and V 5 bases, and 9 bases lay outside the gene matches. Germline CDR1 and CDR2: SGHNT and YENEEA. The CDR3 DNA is TGTGCCAGCAGCCAAAAAACTGGACTAGCGGCAGATACGCAGTATTTT. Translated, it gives CASSQKTGLAADTQYF.

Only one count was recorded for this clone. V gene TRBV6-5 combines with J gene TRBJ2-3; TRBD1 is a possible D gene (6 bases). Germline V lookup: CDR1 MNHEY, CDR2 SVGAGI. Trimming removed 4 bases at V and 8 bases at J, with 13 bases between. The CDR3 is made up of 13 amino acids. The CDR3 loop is CASSSPGQLTQYF. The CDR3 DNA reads TGTGCCAGCAGTTCCCCGGGACAACTTACGCAGTATTTT.

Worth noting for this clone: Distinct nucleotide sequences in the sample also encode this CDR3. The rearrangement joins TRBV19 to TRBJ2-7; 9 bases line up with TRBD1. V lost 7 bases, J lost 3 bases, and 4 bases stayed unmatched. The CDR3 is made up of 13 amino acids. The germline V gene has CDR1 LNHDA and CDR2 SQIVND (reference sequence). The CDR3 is CASKGTGSYEQYF. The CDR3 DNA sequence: TGTGCCAGTAAAGGGACAGGGAGCTACGAGCAGTACTTC.

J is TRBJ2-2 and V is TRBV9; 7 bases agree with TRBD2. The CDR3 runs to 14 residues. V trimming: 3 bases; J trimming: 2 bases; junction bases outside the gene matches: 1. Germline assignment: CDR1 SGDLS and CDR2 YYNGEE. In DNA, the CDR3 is TGTGCCAGCAGCGCTAGCGGAAACACCGGGGAGCTGTTTTTT. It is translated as CASSASGNTGELFF.

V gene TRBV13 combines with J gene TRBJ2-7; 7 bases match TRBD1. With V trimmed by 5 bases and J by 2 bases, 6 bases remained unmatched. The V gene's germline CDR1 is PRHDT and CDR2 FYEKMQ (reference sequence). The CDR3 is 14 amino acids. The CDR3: CASSRQGLAYEQYF. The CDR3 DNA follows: TGTGCCAGCAGCCGACAGGGATTGGCCTACGAGCAGTACTTC.

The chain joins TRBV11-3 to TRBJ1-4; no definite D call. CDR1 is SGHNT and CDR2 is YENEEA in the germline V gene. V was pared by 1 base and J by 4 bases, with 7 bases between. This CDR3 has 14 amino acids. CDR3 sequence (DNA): TGTGCCAGCAGCTTAGGAGGGTTTAATGAAAAACTGTTTTTT. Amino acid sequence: CASSLGGFNEKLFF.

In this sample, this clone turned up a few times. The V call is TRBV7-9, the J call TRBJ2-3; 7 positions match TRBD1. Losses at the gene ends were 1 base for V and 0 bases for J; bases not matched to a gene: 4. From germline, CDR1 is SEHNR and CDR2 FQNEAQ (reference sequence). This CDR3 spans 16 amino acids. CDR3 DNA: TGTGCCAGCAGCTTAGTAACAGGGGATAGCACAGATACGCAGTATTTT. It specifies CASSLVTGDSTDTQYF.

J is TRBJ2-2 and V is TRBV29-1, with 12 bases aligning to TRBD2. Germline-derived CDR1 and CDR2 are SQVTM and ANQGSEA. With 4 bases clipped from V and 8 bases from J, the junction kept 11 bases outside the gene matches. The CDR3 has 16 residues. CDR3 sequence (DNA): TGCAGCGTTGCCTCCTCTAGCGGGGGGGCCAGAGGGGAGCTGTTTTTT. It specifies CSVASSSGGARGELFF.

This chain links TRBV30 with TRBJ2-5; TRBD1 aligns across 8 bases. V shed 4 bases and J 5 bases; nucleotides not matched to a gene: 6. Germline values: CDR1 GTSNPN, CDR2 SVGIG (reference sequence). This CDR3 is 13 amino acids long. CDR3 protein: CAWNRGVEETQYF. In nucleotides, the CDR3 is TGTGCCTGGAACAGGGGGGTTGAGGAGACCCAGTACTTC.

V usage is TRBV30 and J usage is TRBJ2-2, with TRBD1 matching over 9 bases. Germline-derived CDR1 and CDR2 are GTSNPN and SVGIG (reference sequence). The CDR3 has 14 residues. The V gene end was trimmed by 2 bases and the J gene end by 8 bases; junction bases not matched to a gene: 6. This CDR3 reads CAWSRDRVRGELFF. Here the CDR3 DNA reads TGTGCCTGGAGTCGGGACAGGGTACGTGGGGAGCTGTTTTTT.

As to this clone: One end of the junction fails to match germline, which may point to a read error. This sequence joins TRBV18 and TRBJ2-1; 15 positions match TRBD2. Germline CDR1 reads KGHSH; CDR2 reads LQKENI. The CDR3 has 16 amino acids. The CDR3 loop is CASSPRGLAGGNEQFF. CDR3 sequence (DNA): TGTGCCAGCTCCCCACGAGGACTAGCGGGGGGGAATGAGCAGTTCTTC.

CDR3 loop: CASSPGQRGNQPQHF. The CDR3 coding sequence is TGCGCCAGCAGCCCGGGACAGAGGGGCAATCAGCCCCAGCATTTT. The chain couples TRBV10-2 to TRBJ1-5; 7 bases align to TRBD1. V was clipped by 6 bases and J by 2 bases; unmatched bases: 7. This CDR3 is built from 15 residues. Germline CDR1 WSHSY, CDR2 SAAADI.

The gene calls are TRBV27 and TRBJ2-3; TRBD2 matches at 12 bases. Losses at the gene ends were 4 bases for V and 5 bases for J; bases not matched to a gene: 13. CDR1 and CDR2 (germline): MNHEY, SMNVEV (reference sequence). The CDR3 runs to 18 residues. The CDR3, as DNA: TGTGCCAGCAGTTCCTCCCTAGCGGGAGGGTATCGGGGAGATACGCAGTATTTT. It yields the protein CASSSSLAGGYRGDTQYF.